This T cell receptor beta chain was sequenced in a study of blood T cell repertoires in COVID-19. Overall study context: T cells, B-cell-depleted T cells, or PBMCs supplied cDNA or gDNA.

The CDR3 is made up of 12 amino acids. CDR1 and CDR2 from the germline V gene are SGDLS and YYNGEE. The V and J ends lost 4 bases and 11 bases respectively, with 15 bases between them. Original methodology: Amplification from reference gene primers served as the basis for estimated nucleated cell counts. Clones were sequenced by immunoSEQ multiplex PCR, and TCRdb holds only the in-frame ones, with some missing. That table gives V, J and clone size, and the DNA gave D and trimming. This table holds 210,000 or so clones, about nine tenths found once. This chain uses TRBV9 with TRBJ1-1, with D perhaps TRBD1 (6 bases). The material sequenced was peripheral blood. The sequence was collected from a woman aged 35 to 49 with acute or convalescent COVID-19. CDR3 DNA: TGTGCCAGCAGCCCAGACGTAAGGGGGGCTTTCTTT. Residues: CASSPDVRGAFF.